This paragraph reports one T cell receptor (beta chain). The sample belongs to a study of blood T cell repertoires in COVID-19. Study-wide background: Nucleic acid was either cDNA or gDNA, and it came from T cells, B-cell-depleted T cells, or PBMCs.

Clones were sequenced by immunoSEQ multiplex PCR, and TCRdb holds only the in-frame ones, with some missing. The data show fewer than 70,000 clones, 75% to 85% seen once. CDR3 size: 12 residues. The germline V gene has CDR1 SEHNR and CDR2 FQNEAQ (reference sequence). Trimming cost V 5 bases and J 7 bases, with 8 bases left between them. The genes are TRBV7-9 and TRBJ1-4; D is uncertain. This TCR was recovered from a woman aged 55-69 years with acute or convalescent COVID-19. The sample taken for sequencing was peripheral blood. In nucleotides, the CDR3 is TGTGCCAGCAGCGCCCTAGGTGAAAAACTGTTTTTT. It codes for CASSALGEKLFF.